The rows below give T cell receptor beta chains drawn from one sample of a study of blood T cell repertoires in COVID-19. Generated by immunoSEQ multiplex PCR, the TCRdb table keeps only in-frame clones and is missing some. The data hold tens of thousands of clones, with approximately 80% observed a single time. The source material was peripheral blood. These receptors all stem from a human donor in a cohort sampled during active COVID-19. Each CDR3 is given with its conserved first and last residue. The order of the fields is D gene, V gene, CDR3 protein. D genes are given only for firm matches.

>TRBD2|TRBV6-2/TRBV6-3
CASSYSNSGGQETQYF
>-|TRBV19
CASSITVNTEAFF
>-|TRBV2
CASSAGRLDNEQFF
>TRBD2|TRBV30
CAWSVRVSGGWKPHYEQFF
>-|TRBV5-1
CASSLGGEKLFF
>-|TRBV12-3/TRBV12-4
CASSSTHTQYF
>-|TRBV6-5
CASSRGGVYNEQFF
>TRBD1|TRBV7-9
CASSLTGGKDIQYF
>-|TRBV3-1/TRBV3-2
CASSQAVHEQYF
>-|TRBV12-3/TRBV12-4
CASSLTGGAEAFF
>TRBD1|TRBV19
CASSPRTGRNEKLFF
>TRBD1|TRBV28
CASSSGTGGEQYF
>TRBD2|TRBV5-4
CASSSGLAGYNEQFF
>-|TRBV24-1
CATSGIRTASTDTQYF
>TRBD1|TRBV7-9
CASSTTYRGRRDTEAFF
>TRBD1|TRBV2
CASTPTRQGVNTEAFF
>-|TRBV7-9
CASSFGWGYTF
>TRBD1|TRBV7-8
CASSSTGTGSFAEAFF
>TRBD1|TRBV5-1
CASSSTGGYGYTF
>-|TRBV27
CASSLRSNSPLHF
>-|TRBV19
CASSPSIPRAGYTF
>-|TRBV15
CATSRDSSFEQFF
>TRBD1|TRBV18
CASSPIGTGHTGELFF
>-|TRBV14
CASSQVRRDEQFF
>-|TRBV10-3
CAISERTSYGYTF
>-|TRBV24-1
CATSDSRGRRPAGELFF
>-|TRBV7-9
CASRDTSHEQFF
>-|TRBV7-9
CASSLFLSSGNTIYF
>TRBD2|TRBV4-2
CASSQPGLVVPGELFF
>TRBD1|TRBV18
CASSLGLSGTAVGDTQYF
>-|TRBV5-6
CASSRIGGRTDTQYF
>TRBD1|TRBV6-6
CASNSGQGNEKLFF
>-|TRBV20-1
CSASETGFRVNYEQYF
>TRBD1|TRBV6-5
CASRIGTGSYEQYF
>TRBD1|TRBV6-6
CASSPRGGTGSYNSPLHF
>TRBD1|TRBV7-3
CASSRDRGRTAFF
>-|TRBV6-6
CASRPGGLGDTGELFF
>TRBD1|TRBV11-3
CASSTRGQGLNIQYF
>TRBD2|TRBV20-1
CSASFGGDGTQYF
>TRBD2|TRBV19
CASSIGGTSGYYNEQFF
>TRBD1|TRBV27
CASRRGNNRNYEQYF
>-|TRBV10-1
CAGDAGDGKPQHF
>TRBD1|TRBV24-1
CATSEDDREGYGYTF
>-|TRBV6-5
CASARDGGGSTEAFF
>TRBD1|TRBV7-9
CASSPWDRVIHQPQHF
>TRBD1|TRBV19
CASSTGVTEKLFF
>-|TRBV11-3
CASSLEDNSTYEQYF
>-|TRBV29-1
CGGTTGTSNTEAFF
>-|TRBV6-2/TRBV6-3
CASSYSSGFPYEQYF
>TRBD1|TRBV28
CASSAGQGRETQYF
>-|TRBV7-3
CASSSTRDNEQFF
>-|TRBV5-1
CASSSSILDTEAFF
>TRBD1|TRBV6-5
CASHGQGGAGNTIYF
>-|TRBV29-1
CSVGGTGYYGYTF
>-|TRBV9
CASSALPGDTIYF
>TRBD1|TRBV6-1
CASSEEVRDRGATQYF
>-|TRBV30
CASRSEIYNEQFF
>TRBD2|TRBV29-1
CSVRTSGNEQFF